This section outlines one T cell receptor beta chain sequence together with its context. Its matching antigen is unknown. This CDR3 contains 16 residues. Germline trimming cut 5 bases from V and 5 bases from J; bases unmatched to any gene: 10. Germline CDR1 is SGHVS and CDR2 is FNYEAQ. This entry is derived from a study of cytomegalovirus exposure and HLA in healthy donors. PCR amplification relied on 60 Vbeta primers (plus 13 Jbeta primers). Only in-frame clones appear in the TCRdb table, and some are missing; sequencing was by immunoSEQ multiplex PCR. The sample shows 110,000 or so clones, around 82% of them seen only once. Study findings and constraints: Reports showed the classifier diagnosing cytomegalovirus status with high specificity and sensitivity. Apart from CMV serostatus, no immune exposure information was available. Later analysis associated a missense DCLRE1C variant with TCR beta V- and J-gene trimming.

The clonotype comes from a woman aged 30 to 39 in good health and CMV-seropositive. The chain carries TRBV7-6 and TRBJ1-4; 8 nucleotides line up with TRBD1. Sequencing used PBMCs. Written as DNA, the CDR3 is TGTGCCAGCAGCCCCGGATGGACAGGGTTAAATGAAAAACTGTTTTTT. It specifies CASSPGWTGLNEKLFF.